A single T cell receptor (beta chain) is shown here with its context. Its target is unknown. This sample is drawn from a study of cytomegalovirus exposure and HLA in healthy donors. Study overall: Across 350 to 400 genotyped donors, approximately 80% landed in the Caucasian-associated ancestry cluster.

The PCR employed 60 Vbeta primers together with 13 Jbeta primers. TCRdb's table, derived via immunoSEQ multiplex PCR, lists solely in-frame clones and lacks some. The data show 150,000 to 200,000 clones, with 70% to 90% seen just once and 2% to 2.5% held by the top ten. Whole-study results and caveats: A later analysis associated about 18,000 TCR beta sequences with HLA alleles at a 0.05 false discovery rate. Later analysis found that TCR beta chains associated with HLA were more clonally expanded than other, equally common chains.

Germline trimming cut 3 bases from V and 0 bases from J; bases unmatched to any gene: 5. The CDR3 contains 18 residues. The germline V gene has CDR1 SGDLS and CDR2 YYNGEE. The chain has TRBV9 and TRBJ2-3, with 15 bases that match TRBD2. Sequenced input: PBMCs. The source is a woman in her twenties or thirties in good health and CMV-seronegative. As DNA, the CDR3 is TGTGCCAGCAGCGAAACCGGGACTAGCGGGGGGAGCACAGATACGCAGTATTTT. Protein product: CASSETGTSGGSTDTQYF.